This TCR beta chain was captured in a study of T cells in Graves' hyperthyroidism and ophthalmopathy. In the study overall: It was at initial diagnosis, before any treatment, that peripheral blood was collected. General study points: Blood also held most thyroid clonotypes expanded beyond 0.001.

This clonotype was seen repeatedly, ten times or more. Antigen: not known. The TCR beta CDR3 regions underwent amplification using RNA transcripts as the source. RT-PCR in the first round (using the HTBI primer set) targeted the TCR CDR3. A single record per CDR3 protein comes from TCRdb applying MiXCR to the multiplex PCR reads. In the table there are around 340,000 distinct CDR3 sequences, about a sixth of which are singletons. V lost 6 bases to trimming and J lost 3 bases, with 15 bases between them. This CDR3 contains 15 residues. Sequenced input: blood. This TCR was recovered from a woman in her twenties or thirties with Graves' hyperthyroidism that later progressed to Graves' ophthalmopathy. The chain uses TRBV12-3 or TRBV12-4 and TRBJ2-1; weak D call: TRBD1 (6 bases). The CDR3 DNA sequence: TGTGCCAGCAGAGACAAGGGGGTATTCTACAATGAGCAGTTCTTC. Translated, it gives CASRDKGVFYNEQFF.